The sequence of this T cell receptor beta chain was determined in a study of T-cell memory formation after mild COVID-19 (dated by TCRdb to the early 2020s). Some background on the complete study: Most TCR sequence clusters were specific to one of the two donors. In a couple of donors, T-cell clones that expanded and contracted after mild COVID-19 were followed by sequencing TCRalpha and TCRbeta repertoires longitudinally. Two young, previously healthy adult volunteers made up the cohort, one male and one female. Summary of the overall study and its limitations: Contracting CD4+ clones were found mainly in CM and EM memory subsets, while CD8+ clones were enriched in EMRA. Only two mild cases were covered in the study, and larger cohorts including severe cases with pre-infection samples were considered necessary. Clones contracting from day 15 to 85 had balanced CD4/CD8 phenotypes, while a second wave expanding from day 15 to 37 was biased towards CD4+. Some responding clones were detected in pre-infection memory, suggesting pre-existing cross-reactive memory T cells joined the SARS-CoV-2 response. SARS-CoV-2 specificity of the second-wave clones peaking on day 37 was not confirmed.

Ficoll-Paque density gradient centrifugation was used to isolate PBMCs. This clonotype occurred many times. Its antigen remains unidentified. No base quality information exists; no much larger clone differs at one position. These reads were obtained on an Illumina NovaSeq 6000. cDNA libraries for TCRalpha and TCRbeta were prepared by 5'RACE using constant-segment primers, with sample barcodes and unique molecular identifiers added. RNA was extracted from every sample with Trizol reagent. Libraries were amplified in two PCR steps, with a second sample barcode and Illumina TruSeq adapters added in the second step. Sequencing of the libraries was done on an Illumina NovaSeq, producing 2 x 150 bp paired-end reads. The authors' pipeline ran thus. Reads were demultiplexed and collapsed into UMI-guided consensus sequences with migec v1.2.7. Using mixcr v2.1.11, UMI consensuses were aligned to TRA and TRB V and J templates and then assembled into clonotypes. A clonotype was counted as expanded or contracted only when both edgeR and NoisET called the clonotype significant, with the noise models trained on biological replicates. For edgeR calls, a false discovery rate-adjusted p below 0.01 and a log2 fold-change threshold of 1 were applied. PCA with hierarchical clustering of max-normalized trajectories of the 1000 most abundant clonotypes was used as exploratory dynamics analysis. Separately sequenced CD4+ and CD8+ repertoires were used to assign a CD4 or CD8 phenotype to each responding clone. TCRdb cleaned the public reads at Q25 with fastp, built clones with MiXCR and kept in-frame beta chains. Rows are combined by CDR3 protein, so each entry shows the most common genes and DNA. V and J calls and clone size were set by TCRdb, not the authors. For this sample there are roughly 40,000 distinct CDR3 sequences; more than 7% appear just once. The ten most abundant clones make up 1.4% to 1.5% of the sample.

The CDR3 covers 15 residues, taking in both the cysteine and the phenylalanine. Only the CDR3 DNA is retained, 45 bases long and in frame from the first base. V loses 6 bases at its end and J loses 7 bases; junction bases beyond the gene matches: 10. The germline V gene supplies CDR1 SGHTA and CDR2 FQGNSA. This clonotype originated in a man between 18 and 29 years old who had mild COVID-19 (a few samples of this study predate the infection). The sample titles of this study are shuffled in the database, so cell type and time point are left out; the donor was told from shared clones. What was sequenced was PBMCs or a T cell subset sorted from them (not recorded which). Recombination linked TRBV7-2 to TRBJ2-1, with 9 junctional bases fitting TRBD2. Here the CDR3 is given as CASRPRAGGWNEQFF. The DNA sequence reads TGTGCCAGCAGACCAAGAGCGGGGGGATGGAATGAGCAGTTCTTC.